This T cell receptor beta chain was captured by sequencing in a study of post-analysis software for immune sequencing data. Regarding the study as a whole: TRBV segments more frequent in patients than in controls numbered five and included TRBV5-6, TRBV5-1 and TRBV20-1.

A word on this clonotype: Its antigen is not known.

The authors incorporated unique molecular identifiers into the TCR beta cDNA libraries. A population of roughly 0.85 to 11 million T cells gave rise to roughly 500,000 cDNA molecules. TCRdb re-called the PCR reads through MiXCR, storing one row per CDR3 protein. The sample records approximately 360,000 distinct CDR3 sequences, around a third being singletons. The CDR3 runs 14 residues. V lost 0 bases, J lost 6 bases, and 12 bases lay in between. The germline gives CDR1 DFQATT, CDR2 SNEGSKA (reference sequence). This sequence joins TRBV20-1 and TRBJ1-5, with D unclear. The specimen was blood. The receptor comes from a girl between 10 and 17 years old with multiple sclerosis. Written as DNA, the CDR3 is TGCAGTGCTAGAGATGAGGATAGGCGTCAGCCCCAGCATTTT. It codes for CSARDEDRRQPQHF.